Following are 29 T cell receptor beta chains from one sample sequenced in a study of vaccination and CD4 T cells after COVID-19. Time point indicated: late sampling 161 to 241 days after vaccination in a few convalescent patients. Each CDR3 protein gets one entry after TCRdb re-called the PCR reads with MiXCR. The sample carries about 29,000 distinct CDR3 sequences, roughly 50% recorded once. This material consisted of CD4+ T cells from blood, taken about 7 months after SARS-CoV-2 vaccination. All receptors come from a human donor who had recovered from COVID-19.

The CDR3 sequence is CASSPNGANEQFF. CDR3 DNA sequence: TGTGCCAGCAGCCCAAATGGGGCTAATGAGCAGTTCTTC. This chain joins TRBV7-9 and TRBJ2-1; tentative D call: TRBD1 (5 bases). Germline V gene sequence: CDR1 SEHNR, CDR2 FQNEAQ (reference sequence). The V end was cut by 5 bases, the J end by 7 bases, with 12 bases between. This CDR3 is 13 amino acids long.

The genes are TRBV27 and TRBJ2-3; D uncertain. CDR1 MNHEY and CDR2 SMNVEV come from the germline V gene (reference sequence). Between the trimmed V and J ends, which lost 5 bases and 4 bases, there was a span of 16 bases. This CDR3 has 15 residues. CDR3 residues: CASSRFGHQADTQYF. The DNA for the CDR3 is TGTGCCAGCAGTCGCTTCGGGCATCAAGCAGATACGCAGTATTTT.

By share, this clonotype counts as medium-sized. J is TRBJ1-5 and V is TRBV28, with D unclear. The CDR3 sequence is 14 residues long. V lost 3 bases and J lost 0, with 6 bases in between. CDR1 MDHEN and CDR2 SYDVKM come from the germline V gene. The CDR3 spells CASSLRGSNQPQHF. The CDR3 DNA reads TGTGCCAGCAGTTTGCGGGGTAGCAATCAGCCCCAGCATTTT.

This clonotype was seen more than once but under ten times. The J gene is TRBJ2-2, the V gene TRBV27; no definite D call. Germline-derived CDR1 and CDR2 are MNHEY and SMNVEV (reference sequence). V lost 0 bases and J 5 bases, leaving 10 bases between the germline ends. The CDR3 sequence is 15 residues long. The CDR3 loop is CASSLSRLGTGELFF. CDR3 bases: TGTGCCAGCAGTTTATCACGGCTAGGGACCGGGGAGCTGTTTTTT.

In its sample, this clonotype was seen a few times. This chain joins TRBV20-1 and TRBJ2-7, with 12 nucleotides matching TRBD2. The CDR3 consists of 15 residues. Germline V gene sequence: CDR1 DFQATT, CDR2 SNEGSKA (reference sequence). Losses at the gene ends were 1 base for V and 4 bases for J; bases not matched to a gene: 5. The CDR3 reads CSARVLAGGPYEQYF. The CDR3 coding sequence is TGCAGTGCTAGAGTCCTAGCGGGAGGGCCTTACGAGCAGTACTTC.

The V call is TRBV10-3, the J call TRBJ1-1; 8 bases line up with TRBD1. Germline loops: CDR1 ENHRY, CDR2 SYGVKD. The CDR3 has 15 residues. The V segment lost 3 bases and the J segment 1 base; nucleotides outside the gene matches: 4. The CDR3 sequence is CAISDPGQGNTEAFF. The DNA of the CDR3 is TGTGCCATCAGTGACCCAGGACAGGGGAACACTGAAGCTTTCTTT.

This chain connects TRBV20-1 to TRBJ2-2; 9 bases align to TRBD2. The length of the CDR3 is 16 residues. V trimming: 4 bases; J trimming: 0 bases; junction bases outside the gene matches: 6. Germline assignment: CDR1 DFQATT and CDR2 SNEGSKA (reference sequence). The CDR3, as DNA: TGCAGTGCTACCCGACTAGCGGCGACGAACACCGGGGAGCTGTTTTTT. Amino acids: CSATRLAATNTGELFF.

The chain recombines TRBV11-1 with TRBJ2-7; 7 nucleotides match TRBD2. CDR1 is SGHAT and CDR2 is FQDESV in the germline V gene (reference sequence). The CDR3 runs to 15 residues. Trimming at V came to 1 base and at J to 7 bases, leaving 10 bases not matched to a gene. The DNA for the CDR3 is TGTGCCAGCAGCTTAGTAATGGCGGGAGCACGGGAGCAGTACTTC. Translated, it gives CASSLVMAGAREQYF.

The genes are TRBV19 and TRBJ2-3, with TRBD2 as a possible D gene (5 bases). In germline, CDR1 is LNHDA, CDR2 SQIVND (reference sequence). This CDR3 is built from 15 residues. Trimming left V 6 bases short and J 0 bases short, with 13 bases between. The CDR3 DNA sequence: TGTGCCAGTAGAGAGGCGGGTACTAGCACAGATACGCAGTATTTT. Protein sequence: CASREAGTSTDTQYF.

The chain couples TRBV18 to TRBJ2-5; D ambiguous. The CDR3 spans 14 residues. Per germline, CDR1 KGHSH and CDR2 LQKENI. V was clipped by 0 bases and J by 1 base, with 6 bases between them. The CDR3 spells CASSPPVLQETQYF. CDR3 in DNA: TGTGCCAGCTCACCACCGGTCCTCCAAGAGACCCAGTACTTC.

This clonotype was seen only a few times. This chain uses TRBV7-2 with TRBJ2-3; 9 bases are shared with TRBD2. The CDR3 totals 17 residues. The germline gives CDR1 SGHTA, CDR2 FQGNSA. V was clipped by 3 bases and J by 0 bases; unmatched bases: 7. The chain's CDR3 is CASSFFLAGPSTDTQYF. DNA for the CDR3: TGTGCCAGCAGCTTCTTCCTAGCGGGACCGAGCACAGATACGCAGTATTTT.

V usage is TRBV7-6 and J usage is TRBJ2-3; D is unresolved. Trimming left V 4 bases short and J 2 bases short, with 13 bases between. In germline, CDR1 is SGHVS, CDR2 FNYEAQ. The CDR3 is 15 amino acids. CDR3 region: CASSSVTLPTDTQYF. The CDR3 coding sequence is TGTGCCAGCAGCTCCGTGACTCTCCCCACAGATACGCAGTATTTT.

V usage is TRBV12-5 and J usage is TRBJ1-5; 9 positions match TRBD1. This CDR3 has 16 residues. V lost 8 bases and J lost 4; bases outside the gene matches: 12. The germline V gene has CDR1 LGHNT and CDR2 FRNRAP. CDR3 loop: CASWGGTGFSNQPQHF. CDR3 in DNA: TGTGCTAGTTGGGGCGGGACAGGGTTTTCTAATCAGCCCCAGCATTTT.

This clonotype was observed a few times. The chain couples TRBV7-9 to TRBJ2-7; 9 bases fit TRBD2. From germline, CDR1 is SEHNR and CDR2 FQNEAQ (reference sequence). The CDR3 loop spans 14 amino acids. V shed 8 bases and J 6 bases; nucleotides not matched to a gene: 11. The CDR3 reads CASRPGGTSSEQYF. Here the CDR3 DNA reads TGTGCCAGCCGCCCTGGGGGGACTAGCAGCGAGCAGTACTTC.

The chain has TRBV28 and TRBJ1-1; TRBD1 matches 9 bases. CDR1 and CDR2 (germline): MDHEN, SYDVKM. Trimming at V came to 7 bases and at J to 10 bases, leaving 16 bases not matched to a gene. The CDR3 extends over 15 amino acids. The CDR3 region has the DNA TGTGCCAGCATAGGGTGGGGCACAGGGGGCTTTGGAGCTTTCTTT. It specifies CASIGWGTGGFGAFF.

This rearrangement joins TRBV6-1 to TRBJ1-6; no reliable D call. CDR1 and CDR2 from the germline V gene are MNHNS and SASEGT. V dropped 1 base and J dropped 0 bases, with 7 bases sitting between them. The CDR3 is 16 amino acids. The CDR3 sequence is CASSEVGYSYNSPLHF. CDR3 DNA: TGTGCCAGCAGTGAAGTGGGGTACTCCTATAATTCACCCCTCCACTTT.

The J gene is TRBJ2-7, the V gene TRBV11-2; the D is unclear. The V end was cut by 0 bases, the J end by 2 bases, with 8 bases between. Germline-derived CDR1 and CDR2 are SGHAT and FQNNGV. The CDR3 consists of 14 residues. This CDR3 is CASSLEASTYEQYF. The CDR3 region has the DNA TGTGCCAGCAGCTTAGAAGCCAGTACCTACGAGCAGTACTTC.

The CDR3 nucleotides read TGCAGTGCTAGAGTGGGACAGGGGACTAACTATGGCTACACCTTC. This translates into CSARVGQGTNYGYTF. J is TRBJ1-2 and V is TRBV20-1, with 10 positions matching TRBD1. The CDR3 has 15 amino acids. Germline assignment: CDR1 DFQATT and CDR2 SNEGSKA (reference sequence). The ends lost 1 base at V and 0 bases at J; junction bases unmatched: 2.

The chain is built from TRBV15 and TRBJ1-1; D is undetermined. CDR3 length: 14 amino acids. V lost 1 base and J 3 bases, leaving 9 bases between the germline ends. Germline CDR1 is LNHNV and CDR2 is YYDKDF (reference sequence). CDR3 DNA: TGTGCCACCAGCAGAGGACGGCTTTACACTGAAGCTTTCTTT. Its protein is CATSRGRLYTEAFF.

This clonotype was counted only a few times. The chain is built from TRBV27 and TRBJ2-7, with TRBD2 matching 13 bases. After removal of 5 bases from V and 2 bases from J, the junction contained 6 bases not matched to a gene. CDR1 MNHEY and CDR2 SMNVEV come from the germline V gene (reference sequence). The CDR3 consists of 16 residues. CDR3: CASSPRGLAGPYEQYF. The CDR3 DNA follows: TGTGCCAGCAGTCCCCGGGGACTAGCGGGGCCCTACGAGCAGTACTTC.

The chain recombines TRBV20-1 with TRBJ2-5; 12 nucleotides align to TRBD2. Germline lookup yields CDR1 DFQATT and CDR2 SNEGSKA (reference sequence). V trimming: 5 bases; J trimming: 5 bases; junction bases outside the gene matches: 6. This CDR3 spans 14 amino acids. The CDR3 reads CSALTSGRGETQYF. As DNA, the CDR3 is TGCAGTGCTCTGACTAGCGGGAGAGGGGAGACCCAGTACTTC.

The rearrangement uses TRBV18 and TRBJ2-3; weak D call: TRBD2 (5 bases). The V gene's germline CDR1 is KGHSH and CDR2 LQKENI. The V and J ends lost 0 bases and 1 base respectively, with 11 bases between them. The CDR3 extends over 16 amino acids. The CDR3 nucleotides are TGTGCCAGCTCACCACCGGGGAGCGGTGGCACAGATACGCAGTATTTT. This encodes CASSPPGSGGTDTQYF. The entire variable domain, with the rest obtained from reference TRBV18 and TRBJ2-3, is as follows: NAGVMQNPRHLVRRRGQEARLRCSPMKGHSHVYWYRQLPEEGLKFMVYLQKENIIDESGMPKERFSAEFPKEGPSILRIQQVVRGDSAAYFCASSPPGSGGTDTQYFGPGTRLTVL.

This chain joins TRBV10-3 and TRBJ1-2; no definite D call. CDR3 size: 12 residues. The V end lost 10 bases, the J end lost 2 bases, and 11 bases lay between the germline ends. Per the germline V gene, CDR1 is ENHRY and CDR2 is SYGVKD. CDR3 residues: CATAGGNYGYTF. For the CDR3, the DNA is TGTGCCACCGCTGGAGGCAACTATGGCTACACCTTC.

The rearrangement uses TRBV11-1 and TRBJ2-7; 10 bases are shared with TRBD1. Looked up from germline, CDR1 is SGHAT and CDR2 is FQDESV (reference sequence). The CDR3 runs to 15 residues. V shed 3 bases, J shed 7 bases, and the junction held 9 bases outside the gene matches. The CDR3 region has the DNA TGTGCCAGCAGCTTCCGGGACAGGGGTAGGGATGAGCAGTACTTC. Protein sequence: CASSFRDRGRDEQYF.

J is TRBJ1-6 and V is TRBV28; D gene uncertain. The CDR3 loop spans 17 amino acids. The V gene's germline CDR1 is MDHEN and CDR2 SYDVKM. V lost 6 bases, J lost 2 bases, and 17 bases lay in between. The CDR3 DNA is TGTGCCAGCAGCCCCGAAGCTGAAGGAACCTATAATTCACCCCTCCACTTT. It yields the protein CASSPEAEGTYNSPLHF.

This clonotype was seen a few times. The chain uses TRBV6-1 and TRBJ1-1; 10 positions agree with TRBD1. CDR1 MNHNS and CDR2 SASEGT come from the germline V gene. The length of the CDR3 is 14 residues. The V gene end was trimmed by 4 bases and the J gene end by 4 bases; junction bases not matched to a gene: 3. The CDR3, as DNA: TGTGCCAGCAGTGGACAGGGGGCAGGCACTGAAGCTTTCTTT. Protein product: CASSGQGAGTEAFF.

The chain links TRBV6-1 to TRBJ2-5; D ambiguous. The CDR3 runs 11 residues. CDR1 and CDR2 from the germline V gene are MNHNS and SASEGT. Deletions cut 6 bases from V and 7 bases from J, with 9 bases between. CDR3: CASSHAGTQYF. The CDR3 DNA sequence: TGTGCCAGCAGCCACGCCGGGACCCAGTACTTC.

The chain has TRBV19 and TRBJ1-5, with D unresolved. Germline CDR1 LNHDA, CDR2 SQIVND (reference sequence). This CDR3 comprises 13 residues. Trimming removed 3 bases from V and 11 bases from J, with 14 bases in between. The CDR3 DNA sequence: TGTGCCAGTAGTATGACCCATGTTAGATCCCAGCATTTT. It is translated as CASSMTHVRSQHF.

There are a few counts of this clonotype. The chain couples TRBV7-9 to TRBJ2-3; 9 nucleotides align to TRBD1. Germline loops: CDR1 SEHNR, CDR2 FQNEAQ (reference sequence). The CDR3 has 16 amino acids. Trimming at V came to 5 bases and at J to 3 bases, leaving 9 bases not matched to a gene. The CDR3 loop reads CASSAKRGQGTDTQYF. CDR3 nucleotide sequence: TGTGCCAGCAGCGCTAAAAGGGGACAGGGAACAGATACGCAGTATTTT.